These 27 T cell receptor beta chains were sequenced from one sample in a study of control samples from healthy donors and cancer patients. Clones were sequenced by immunoSEQ multiplex PCR, and TCRdb holds only the in-frame ones, with some missing. The sample holds roughly 130,000 clones, around 90% seen once. Sequencing used blood. The receptors were sampled from a man between 18 and 29 years old in good health.

This sequence joins TRBV10-1 and TRBJ2-7; D unresolved. This CDR3 region has 15 residues. Germline V gives CDR1 WNHNN, CDR2 SYGVQD (reference sequence). V was trimmed by 2 bases and J by 2 bases, leaving 13 bases between them. CDR3 DNA: TGCGCCAGCAGTGAGAACCGCGATAGCCCCTACGAGCAGTACTTC. Translation gives CASSENRDSPYEQYF.

This chain links TRBV6-5 with TRBJ1-2; 7 bases agree with TRBD1. After removal of 3 bases from V and 6 bases from J, the junction contained 1 base not matched to a gene. The CDR3 extends over 12 amino acids. Per germline, CDR1 MNHEY and CDR2 SVGAGI. The CDR3 loop reads CASSYTGDGYTF. In DNA form, the CDR3 reads TGTGCCAGCAGTTATACAGGGGATGGCTACACCTTC.

The rearrangement joins TRBV6-5 to TRBJ2-2, with TRBD2 identical over 7 bases. The junction had 10 bases not matched to a gene; V was cut back by 2 bases and J by 7 bases. Looked up from germline, CDR1 is MNHEY and CDR2 is SVGAGI. The CDR3 is 16 residues long. This CDR3 is CASSYAAGEWGGELFF. CDR3 nucleotide sequence: TGTGCCAGCAGTTACGCCGCGGGGGAATGGGGCGGGGAGCTGTTTTTT.

This chain connects TRBV15 to TRBJ1-6; TRBD1 agrees at 7 bases. CDR3 size: 15 residues. The J segment lost 8 bases and the V segment lost 2 bases, leaving 6 bases of the junction unmatched. CDR1 and CDR2 from the germline V gene are LNHNV and YYDKDF (reference sequence). The CDR3 DNA is TGTGCCACCAGCAGAACCGGGACAGAAGATTCACCCCTCCACTTT. Protein sequence: CATSRTGTEDSPLHF.

In this sample, this clone turned up a few times. This chain links TRBV18 with TRBJ1-3; 11 bases fit TRBD1. The CDR3 is 14 residues long. The V gene end was trimmed by 3 bases and the J gene end by 8 bases; junction bases not matched to a gene: 3. Germline CDR1 reads KGHSH; CDR2 reads LQKENI. DNA of the CDR3: TGTGCCAGCTCACCTCCGGGACAGGGGGACACCATATATTTT. Its protein product is CASSPPGQGDTIYF. The full variable domain, completed using reference TRBV18 and TRBJ1-3, is NAGVMQNPRHLVRRRGQEARLRCSPMKGHSHVYWYRQLPEEGLKFMVYLQKENIIDESGMPKERFSAEFPKEGPSILRIQQVVRGDSAAYFCASSPPGQGDTIYFGEGSWLTVV.

The chain has TRBV7-8 and TRBJ1-4; D is perhaps TRBD1 (6 bases). The CDR3 is 15 amino acids. Germline V gene sequence: CDR1 SGHVS, CDR2 FQNEAQ. The V gene lost 4 bases and the J gene lost 5 bases, with 14 bases spanning the gap. As DNA, the CDR3 is TGTGCCAGCAGCTCGTACAGGGTGGGAAATGAAAAACTGTTTTTT. Residues: CASSSYRVGNEKLFF.

The CDR3 spells CASSTPGQGWDTIYF. The CDR3 nucleotides are TGTGCCAGCAGTACCCCGGGACAGGGGTGGGACACCATATATTTT. The rearrangement joins TRBV6-5 to TRBJ1-3; 10 bases are a match to TRBD1. This CDR3 region has 15 residues. The J segment lost 8 bases and the V segment lost 5 bases, leaving 9 bases of the junction unmatched. The germline CDR1 and CDR2 sequences are MNHEY and SVGAGI.

This clone came up once. The chain carries TRBV5-1 and TRBJ1-1; D is perhaps TRBD1 (6 bases). The length of the CDR3 is 14 residues. Germline CDR1 reads SGHRS; CDR2 reads YFSETQ. Trimming pared 0 bases from V and 5 bases from J, leaving 11 bases between. The CDR3 DNA is TGCGCCAGCAGCTTGGACATAAGGGGGACTGAAGCTTTCTTT. Translating gives CASSLDIRGTEAFF. Supplemented by reference TRBV5-1 and TRBJ1-1, the full variable domain reads KAGVTQTPRYLIKTRGQQVTLSCSPISGHRSVSWYQQTPGQGLQFLFEYFSETQRNKGNFPGRFSGRQFSNSRSEMNVSTLELGDSALYLCASSLDIRGTEAFFGQGTRLTVV.

The rearrangement joins TRBV6-5 to TRBJ2-6, with D unclear. Germline CDR1 and CDR2: MNHEY and SVGAGI. Trimming left V 6 bases short and J 0 bases short, with 6 bases between. The CDR3 contains 14 residues. The CDR3, as DNA: TGTGCCAGCAGGACCCCCTCTGGGGCCAACGTCCTGACTTTC. Translated, it gives CASRTPSGANVLTF.

This clone has just one count. The J gene is TRBJ2-3, the V gene TRBV5-1; a possible D gene is TRBD1 (6 bases). Germline CDR1 reads SGHRS; CDR2 reads YFSETQ. Between the trimmed V and J ends, which lost 4 bases and 8 bases, there was a span of 20 bases. This CDR3 contains 15 residues. CDR3 region: CASSRDTAIYVTQYF. CDR3 in DNA: TGCGCCAGCAGCCGGGACACCGCAATCTATGTTACGCAGTATTTT. Full variable domain (remainder filled in from reference TRBV5-1 and TRBJ2-3): KAGVTQTPRYLIKTRGQQVTLSCSPISGHRSVSWYQQTPGQGLQFLFEYFSETQRNKGNFPGRFSGRQFSNSRSEMNVSTLELGDSALYLCASSRDTAIYVTQYFGPGTRLTVL.

V is TRBV2 and J is TRBJ1-3; D is undetermined. From germline, CDR1 is SNHLY and CDR2 FYNNEI. The CDR3 extends over 14 amino acids. V shed 2 bases and J shed 0 bases, with 5 bases lying between them. The CDR3 region is CASSERSSGNTIYF. The CDR3 region has the DNA TGTGCCAGCAGTGAACGGAGCTCTGGAAACACCATATATTTT. Combining the CDR3 with reference TRBV2 and TRBJ1-3 gives the whole variable domain EPEVTQTPSHQVTQMGQEVILRCVPISNHLYFYWYRQILGQKVEFLVSFYNNEISEKSEIFDDQFSVERPDGSNFTLKIRSTKLEDSAMYFCASSERSSGNTIYFGEGSWLTVV.

The genes are TRBV9 and TRBJ2-3, with D possibly being TRBD1 (5 bases). The CDR3 totals 15 residues. In germline, CDR1 is SGDLS, CDR2 YYNGEE. Trimming removed 3 bases from V and 4 bases from J, with 15 bases in between. The CDR3 coding sequence is TGTGCCAGCAGCGATAGCTTTACAGGTTCAGATACGCAGTATTTT. Translated: CASSDSFTGSDTQYF.

This chain joins TRBV6-2 or TRBV6-3 and TRBJ1-2; D uncertain. This CDR3 has 12 residues. Trimming took 6 bases from V and 5 from J, leaving 10 bases between them. CDR1 MNHEY and CDR2 SVGEGT come from the germline V gene. CDR3 bases: TGTGCCAGCAGCCTTACGGGATATGGCTACACCTTC. Translation gives CASSLTGYGYTF.

The chain couples TRBV7-2 to TRBJ2-2; 8 bases map to TRBD1. The CDR3 has 17 residues. With 6 bases clipped from V and 6 bases from J, the junction kept 15 bases outside the gene matches. CDR1 and CDR2 from the germline V gene are SGHTA and FQGNSA. CDR3: CASSRLGQGTSAGELFF. In DNA, the CDR3 is TGTGCCAGCAGTCGACTTGGACAGGGAACGAGCGCCGGGGAGCTGTTTTTT. The full variable domain, completed using reference TRBV7-2 and TRBJ2-2, is GAGVSQSPSNKVTEKGKDVELRCDPISGHTALYWYRQSLGQGLEFLIYFQGNSAPDKSGLPSDRFSAERTGGSVSTLTIQRTQQEDSAVYLCASSRLGQGTSAGELFFGEGSRLTVL.

The chain links TRBV6-2 or TRBV6-3 to TRBJ2-7; 14 bases are shared with TRBD2. V shed 2 bases, J shed 1 base, and the junction held 10 bases outside the gene matches. The V gene's germline CDR1 is MNHEY and CDR2 SVGEGT. The CDR3 is 19 residues long. The CDR3 region has the DNA TGTGCCAGCAGTTACGATTTTCGGACTAGCGGGGGGTATTCCTACGAGCAGTACTTC. Translated, it gives CASSYDFRTSGGYSYEQYF.

The chain joins TRBV5-1 to TRBJ2-7; 9 bases agree with TRBD1. The trim removed 0 bases at V and 5 bases at J, leaving 6 bases unmatched. Germline assignment: CDR1 SGHRS and CDR2 YFSETQ. The CDR3 runs to 15 residues. Written as DNA, the CDR3 is TGCGCCAGCAGCTTGGACAGGGGGCTAGGAAACGAGCAGTACGTC. It specifies CASSLDRGLGNEQYV.

This clone was picked up one time. The CDR3 sequence: CASGVAPGDTQYF. CDR3 coding DNA: TGTGCTAGTGGAGTGGCCCCGGGGGATACGCAGTATTTT. The rearrangement uses TRBV12-5 and TRBJ2-3; a weak D match, TRBD2 (5 bases). The V gene's germline CDR1 is LGHNT and CDR2 FRNRAP. Trimming took off 6 bases at V and 6 bases at J, with 13 bases between the two ends. The CDR3 consists of 13 residues. Together with reference TRBV12-5 and TRBJ2-3, the CDR3 gives the full variable domain: DARVTQTPRHKVTEMGQEVTMRCQPILGHNTVFWYRQTMMQGLELLAYFRNRAPLDDSGMPKDRFSAEMPDATLATLKIQPSEPRDSAVYFCASGVAPGDTQYFGPGTRLTVL.

The chain carries TRBV2 and TRBJ2-4, with 7 nucleotides matching TRBD1. This CDR3 region has 15 residues. The germline gives CDR1 SNHLY, CDR2 FYNNEI. After removal of 8 bases from V and 1 base from J, the junction contained 8 bases not matched to a gene. Here the CDR3 reads CASGQGQLAKNIQYF. The CDR3 region has the DNA TGTGCCAGCGGTCAGGGACAGCTGGCCAAAAACATTCAGTACTTC. The complete variable domain, with remaining parts taken from reference TRBV2 and TRBJ2-4, reads EPEVTQTPSHQVTQMGQEVILRCVPISNHLYFYWYRQILGQKVEFLVSFYNNEISEKSEIFDDQFSVERPDGSNFTLKIRSTKLEDSAMYFCASGQGQLAKNIQYFGAGTRLSVL.

V and J are TRBV10-2 and TRBJ2-1; TRBD2 matches at 10 bases. This CDR3 has 16 residues. The V and J ends lost 7 bases and 5 bases, in that order; junction bases with no gene match: 11. CDR1 and CDR2 (germline): WSHSY, SAAADI. The CDR3 DNA follows: TGCGCCAGCACCCAATCGGGACTAGCGCCTGACAATGAGCAGTTCTTC. Its translation is CASTQSGLAPDNEQFF.

The J gene is TRBJ2-3, the V gene TRBV28, with D tentatively TRBD1 (6 bases). The CDR3 covers 17 residues. CDR1 is MDHEN, CDR2 SYDVKM, per germline. V lost 5 bases and J lost 8, with 26 bases in between. The CDR3 protein is CASSGPGQGLPGGTQYF. The DNA of the CDR3 is TGTGCCAGCAGTGGACCGGGACAAGGGCTACCTGGCGGTACGCAGTATTTT.

A remark on this clone: This specimen includes other DNA sequences encoding the same CDR3. This chain joins TRBV2 and TRBJ2-5; D is ambiguous. The germline V gene encodes CDR1 SNHLY and CDR2 FYNNEI. This CDR3 has 11 amino acids. With 5 bases removed from V and 5 bases from J, the gap between germline ends came to 6 bases. The CDR3 DNA reads TGTGCCAGCAGTCCCCGGGAGACCCAGTACTTC. Translated, it gives CASSPRETQYF. Full variable domain (rest looked up from reference TRBV2 and TRBJ2-5): EPEVTQTPSHQVTQMGQEVILRCVPISNHLYFYWYRQILGQKVEFLVSFYNNEISEKSEIFDDQFSVERPDGSNFTLKIRSTKLEDSAMYFCASSPRETQYFGPGTRLLVL.

This rearrangement joins TRBV5-5 to TRBJ2-3, with TRBD2 matching 13 bases. V shed 4 bases, J shed 3 bases, and the junction held 17 bases outside the gene matches. This CDR3 contains 20 residues. Germline V lookup: CDR1 SGHKS, CDR2 YYEKEE (reference sequence). This CDR3 reads CASSPLGLAGEKVLTDTQYF. CDR3 DNA sequence: TGTGCCAGCAGCCCACTCGGACTAGCGGGAGAAAAGGTCTTAACAGATACGCAGTATTTT.

V gene TRBV6-5 combines with J gene TRBJ2-1; D is ambiguous. The CDR3 has 12 residues. The germline V and J ends were trimmed by 4 bases and 8 bases, with 9 bases remaining between them. The germline V gene has CDR1 MNHEY and CDR2 SVGAGI. The CDR3 here is CASSSPPDEQFF. The CDR3 DNA follows: TGTGCCAGCAGTTCCCCCCCCGATGAGCAGTTCTTC.

DNA for the CDR3: TGTGCCAGTGGCCTAGCGGGAGGGCCAGATGAGCAGTTCTTC. Amino acid sequence: CASGLAGGPDEQFF. The chain links TRBV19 to TRBJ2-1; 12 bases are a match to TRBD2. The V gene end was trimmed by 8 bases and the J gene end by 8 bases; junction bases not matched to a gene: 7. The length of the CDR3 is 14 residues. Looked up from germline, CDR1 is LNHDA and CDR2 is SQIVND (reference sequence).

The rearrangement links TRBV4-1 to TRBJ2-3; D remains unclear. CDR3 length: 12 amino acids. V lost 1 base and J lost 4, with 3 bases in between. Germline V gene data show CDR1 as MGHRA and CDR2 as YSYEKL. CDR3 coding DNA: TGCGCCAGCAGCCAAGGTTCAGATACGCAGTATTTT. Protein product: CASSQGSDTQYF.

This clone has only one observation. V usage is TRBV2 and J usage is TRBJ2-5; D is unresolved. This CDR3 comprises 14 residues. The germline V gene encodes CDR1 SNHLY and CDR2 FYNNEI. V lost 8 bases and J lost 4, with 17 bases in between. CDR3 region: CASDYSHYSETQYF. CDR3 bases: TGTGCCAGCGATTACAGCCACTACTCAGAGACCCAGTACTTC.

V gene TRBV24-1 combines with J gene TRBJ2-5, with 11 bases aligning to TRBD1. The J segment lost 5 bases and the V segment lost 5 bases, leaving 9 bases of the junction unmatched. This CDR3 contains 16 residues. Per the germline V gene, CDR1 is KGHDR and CDR2 is SFDVKD. The CDR3 reads CATSATDRGRRETQYF. The CDR3 coding sequence is TGTGCCACCAGTGCTACGGACAGGGGGCGCAGGGAGACCCAGTACTTC.